This TCR beta chain is from a study of cytotoxic CD8 clonotypes in ibrutinib-treated CLL (dated by TCRdb to the early 2020s). Background on the whole study: The cohort had about a dozen relapsed/refractory and approximately 14 treatment-naive patients; 17 to 18 were IGHV unmutated. Responses were partial in roughly 24 patients and complete in 2; after median 68 months follow-up, about 14 stayed in remission and approximately twelve progressed. The response samples were drawn at a median of roughly twelve months into treatment, with a range of about 6 to 40 months. On average, each sample had hundreds of thousands of productive templates and approximately 100,000 productive rearrangements. Of the 90 or so participants in the trial, roughly 25 had longitudinal samples available. Cryopreserved peripheral blood mononuclear cells were obtained prior to treatment, at the time of response, and at either disease progression or sustained remission. Every sample from remission and from progressive disease was obtained while the patients were still on ibrutinib. Study-level results and caveats: At baseline, clonality was higher than in age-matched healthy donors and showed a strong correlation with circulating CD8+ T-cell counts. Clonality increased at ibrutinib response, stayed stable in sustained remission, and fell back toward baseline at progression. Public clonotypes were rare and either shrank or stayed stable during treatment, and the rise in clonality at ibrutinib response reflected expansion of private clonotypes. Sampling times were not matched between sustained-remission and progressing patients, and lymph node repertoires were not studied.

The germline V gene encodes CDR1 SNHLY and CDR2 FYNNEI. The CDR3 runs 15 amino acids, cysteine and phenylalanine included. The kept DNA is CDR3 alone, 45 bases in frame from the first base. V is clipped by 6 bases and J by 0 bases, and the sequence between their germline boundaries is 13 bases long. Each clonotype received, on average, roughly 9.6x coverage in deep resolution sequencing performed on a MiSeq, where the target depth lay between 1 in 1 million and 1 in 200,000 T cells. The immunoSEQ hsTCRB Kit was used to generate TCR beta libraries. Under the source paper's analysis protocol: The data were analyzed with ImmunoSEQ Analyzer and ImmunoSEQ Data Assistant, and V, D and J gene assignments followed IMGT definitions. Clonality, which ranges from 0 to 1, was calculated by subtracting the normalized Shannon entropy of productive rearrangement frequencies from one. Public clonotype analysis was restricted to overrepresented clonotypes comprising at least 0.05% of each patient's repertoire. Repertoires from about a dozen age-matched healthy donors in immuneACCESS were used as clonality controls. TCRdb took over this immuneACCESS table, retaining in-frame rearrangements with V and J assigned. Such tables are incomplete; in checked studies, under half of the missing clones stem from an unresolved V gene, and the remainder is unexplained. V and J calls and clone size are given by that table; D and trimming were obtained from the DNA. The sample profile shows about 160,000 clones; roughly 77% of them were found once. The ten largest clones add up to roughly 1.9% of the sample.

Taken with the paper, the label for time point translates to: more than 10 months on ibrutinib. Roughly 1.8 micrograms of genomic DNA were extracted from cryopreserved PBMCs for TCR beta library preparation. Longitudinal blood samples from CLL patients on ibrutinib monotherapy were analyzed using high-throughput TCR beta sequencing. Patients were enrolled in a phase 2 open-label single-center ibrutinib monotherapy trial. As to this clone: The antigen it binds to is not known. No base quality values were provided; no much bigger clone lies one nucleotide off.

The chain employs TRBV2 and TRBJ2-3, with no confident D gene call. The material was PBMCs, obtained after 12 months of ibrutinib treatment. This sequence originates from a human donor with chronic lymphocytic leukemia. The DNA reads TGTGCCAGCAGGGCCCGGTCTTCTAGCACAGATACGCAGTATTTT. This translates into CASRARSSSTDTQYF.